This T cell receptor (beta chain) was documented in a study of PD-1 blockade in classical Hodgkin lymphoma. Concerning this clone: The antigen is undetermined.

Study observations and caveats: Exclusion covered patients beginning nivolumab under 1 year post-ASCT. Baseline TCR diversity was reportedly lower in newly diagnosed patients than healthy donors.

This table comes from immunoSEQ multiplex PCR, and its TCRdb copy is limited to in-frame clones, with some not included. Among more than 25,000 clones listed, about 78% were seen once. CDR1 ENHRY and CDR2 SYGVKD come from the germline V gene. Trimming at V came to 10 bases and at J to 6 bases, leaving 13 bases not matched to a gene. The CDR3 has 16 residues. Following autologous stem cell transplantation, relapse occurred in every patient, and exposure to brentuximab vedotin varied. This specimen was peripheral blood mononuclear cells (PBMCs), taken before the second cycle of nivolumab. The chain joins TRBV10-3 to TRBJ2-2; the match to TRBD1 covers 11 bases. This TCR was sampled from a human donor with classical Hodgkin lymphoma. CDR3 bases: TGTGCCAGCAGGGACGGGACAGGGGGATTGGCCGGGGAGCTGTTTTTT. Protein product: CASRDGTGGLAGELFF.